This is a list of T cell receptor beta chains from one sample in a study of blood T cell repertoires in COVID-19. Clones were read by immunoSEQ multiplex PCR, and TCRdb kept only the in-frame ones, dropping some. The data contain about 270,000 clones, around 90% of them singletons. The sequencing input was PBMCs or T cells enriched from blood (not recorded which). The receptors were gathered from a woman between 40 and 50 years old with acute COVID-19. CDR3s include the opening cysteine and the closing phenylalanine or tryptophan. The D gene is left open where the match is weak. Size is omitted from some rows. Given values are once, few, many or a class for expanded clones.

D gene,clone size,V gene,J gene,CDR3 DNA,CDR3 protein
TRBD2,-,TRBV4-1,TRBJ2-3,TGCGCCAGCAGCCAACTAGCGGTTTTCACAGATACGCAGTATTTT,CASSQLAVFTDTQYF
TRBD2,-,TRBV5-4,TRBJ2-7,TGTGCCAGCAGCTCCCCGGGACTAGCGGGTACCTACGAGCAGTACTTC,CASSSPGLAGTYEQYF
TRBD2,-,TRBV4-2,TRBJ2-7,TGTGCCAGCAGTCTTACGGCGACTAGCGGGAGCTACGAGCAGTACTTC,CASSLTATSGSYEQYF
-,-,TRBV19,TRBJ1-4,TGTGCCAGTAGTTCCCGGACAGCGTCTAATGAAAAACTGTTTTTT,CASSSRTASNEKLFF
TRBD1,-,TRBV16,TRBJ1-1,TGTGCCAGCAGCCAGCCTCCCGGGACAGGGGATTCTTTCTTT,CASSQPPGTGDSFF
-,-,TRBV5-1,TRBJ1-1,TGCGCCAGCAGCTTGAGGAGCCTGAACACTGAAGCTTTCTTT,CASSLRSLNTEAFF
TRBD1,-,TRBV5-4,TRBJ1-1,TGTGCCAGCAGCTTGGAACTGGACAGGGGCCTGGGTGAAGCTTTCTTT,CASSLELDRGLGEAFF
-,-,TRBV18,TRBJ2-3,TGTGCCAGCTCACCAAATCAGGGAGATACGCAGTATTTT,CASSPNQGDTQYF
TRBD1,-,TRBV7-9,TRBJ1-6,TGTGCCAGCAGCTCGGACAGGGCCCTCTCACCCCTCCACTTT,CASSSDRALSPLHF
-,-,TRBV9,TRBJ1-1,TGTGCCAGCAGCGTAGTAGGGGCTATGAACACTGAAGCTTTCTTT,CASSVVGAMNTEAFF
-,-,TRBV7-9,TRBJ1-1,TGTGCCAGCAGCTTAGTCTTCAGGGACACTGAAGCTTTCTTT,CASSLVFRDTEAFF
TRBD1,-,TRBV28,TRBJ1-5,TGTGCCAGCAGCAAAAATGGACAGGGGGGGAATCAGCCCCAGCATTTT,CASSKNGQGGNQPQHF
TRBD2,-,TRBV5-1,TRBJ2-1,TGCGCCAGCAGCACCAGGACTAGCGGGTATGAGCAGTTCTTC,CASSTRTSGYEQFF
-,-,TRBV28,TRBJ2-7,TGTGCCAGCAGTTTCGGGGGTCCCTACGAGCAGTACTTC,CASSFGGPYEQYF
-,-,TRBV9,TRBJ1-6,TGTGCCAGCAGCGCGGACCCGGGGGATAATTCACCCCTCCACTTT,CASSADPGDNSPLHF
TRBD2,-,TRBV5-1,TRBJ2-3,TGCGCCAGCAGCCCGGGACTACCCATCAAGTTCCCCACAGATACGCAGTATTTT,CASSPGLPIKFPTDTQYF
-,-,TRBV25-1,TRBJ1-2,TGTGCCAGCAGTGAATCCCCCGGTTCGGGTATGGGTGGCTATGGCTACACCTTC,CASSESPGSGMGGYGYTF
TRBD1,-,TRBV5-1,TRBJ1-2,TGCGCCAGCAGTTCGAGGAGGGGGATTCGGGACAGCTATGGCTACACCTTC,CASSSRRGIRDSYGYTF
-,-,TRBV28,TRBJ1-1,TGTGCCAGCAGTTTACGGACTGAAGCTTTCTTT,CASSLRTEAFF
TRBD1,-,TRBV5-1,TRBJ1-1,TGCGCCAGCAGCTACCGGACAGGTCTGGGGGGAACTGAAGCTTTCTTT,CASSYRTGLGGTEAFF
TRBD1,-,TRBV12-3/TRBV12-4,TRBJ1-2,TGTGCCAGCAGTTTAGGGACAGGTCTTGGCTACACCTTC,CASSLGTGLGYTF
-,once,TRBV6-5,TRBJ1-2,TGTGCCAGCAGTCCTCGCAGGGACTCGAACTATGGCTACACCTTC,CASSPRRDSNYGYTF
TRBD1,-,TRBV18,TRBJ2-7,TGTGCCAGCTCACCTGGGACAGGGCTTTTAAACGAGCAGTACTTC,CASSPGTGLLNEQYF
TRBD2,-,TRBV5-1,TRBJ2-2,TGCGCCAGCAGCACCGGGACTAGCGGGGCCGGGGAGCTGTTTTTT,CASSTGTSGAGELFF
-,-,TRBV1,TRBJ2-7,TGCACCAGCAACCGGACAGGCGACGCCTACGAGCAGTACTTC,CTSNRTGDAYEQYF
TRBD2,-,TRBV2,TRBJ2-5,TGTGCCAGCAGTGAGGTGGGGAGGGCAGAGACCCAGTACTTC,CASSEVGRAETQYF
TRBD1,few,TRBV7-3,TRBJ1-1,TGTGCCAGCAGCTCAACAGGGGGGGACACTGAAGCTTTCTTT,CASSSTGGDTEAFF
-,few,TRBV11-3,TRBJ2-1,TGTGCCAGCAGCTTAGATGGCGCAGGTTACAATGAGCAGTTCTTC,CASSLDGAGYNEQFF
TRBD1,-,TRBV7-2,TRBJ2-7,TGTGCCAGCAGCTATACAGGGGGCGTTTCCTACGAGCAGTACTTC,CASSYTGGVSYEQYF
-,-,TRBV5-1,TRBJ2-2,TGCGCCAGCCGGAGTGGCGGGGAGCTGTTTTTT,CASRSGGELFF
TRBD1,-,TRBV30,TRBJ1-1,TGTGCCTGGAGTATAAACAGGGGCACTGAAGCTTTCTTT,CAWSINRGTEAFF
TRBD2,-,TRBV5-1,TRBJ2-1,TGCGCCAGCAGCACGACTAGCGGGAGTAATGAGCAGTTCTTC,CASSTTSGSNEQFF
TRBD1,once,TRBV28,TRBJ2-5,TGTGCCAGCAGTTTTCGGGACAGGGGGCGAGAGACCCAGTACTTC,CASSFRDRGRETQYF
TRBD1,-,TRBV7-9,TRBJ2-3,TGTGCCAGCAGCTCAGGCCGGGACAGAGTGGCAGATACGCAGTATTTT,CASSSGRDRVADTQYF
-,-,TRBV5-4,TRBJ1-1,TGTGCCAGCAGCCTTAAGACTCAATTGAACACTGAAGCTTTCTTT,CASSLKTQLNTEAFF
TRBD1,-,TRBV24-1,TRBJ2-2,TGTGCCACGGGACAGACGAACACCGGGGAGCTGTTTTTT,CATGQTNTGELFF
-,few,TRBV5-1,TRBJ2-5,TGCGCCAGCAGCTTGGCGGGGACACAAGAGACCCAGTACTTC,CASSLAGTQETQYF
TRBD1,-,TRBV28,TRBJ1-1,TGTGCCAGCAGTGAAGCAGGGGGTTTGGGCACTGAAGCTTTCTTT,CASSEAGGLGTEAFF
TRBD1,-,TRBV6-6,TRBJ2-2,TGTGCCAGCAGTTGGGGACAGGTTGGCCGCGGGGAGCTGTTTTTT,CASSWGQVGRGELFF
-,-,TRBV5-6,TRBJ2-4,TGTGCCAGCAGCGGGGGGACACAGGGGACGCACATTCAGTACTTC,CASSGGTQGTHIQYF
-,-,TRBV19,TRBJ1-1,TGTGCCAGTAGTAACCCCTCACAGGCCCGGGACACTGAAGCTTTCTTT,CASSNPSQARDTEAFF
TRBD1,-,TRBV7-6,TRBJ2-7,TGTGCCAGCAGCCCGACAGGGGACAGGGGTGTGCAATGGCAGTACTTC,CASSPTGDRGVQWQYF
-,once,TRBV19,TRBJ1-1,TGTGCCAGTAGTATAGCCGCCGGGACTGAAGCTTTCTTT,CASSIAAGTEAFF
TRBD2,-,TRBV4-1,TRBJ2-7,TGCGCCAGCAGCCAGAGTGGGACTAGCTCCTACGAGCAGTACTTC,CASSQSGTSSYEQYF
-,few,TRBV28,TRBJ2-3,TGTGCCAGCAGCCAGATCACCACAGGGAAGGATACGCAGTATTTT,CASSQITTGKDTQYF
-,-,TRBV5-1,TRBJ1-1,TGCGCCAGCAGCTTCGGGTTTGAAGCTTTCTTT,CASSFGFEAFF
-,-,TRBV11-2,TRBJ1-5,TGTGCCAGCAGCATTGATAGCGGCAATCAGCCCCAGCATTTT,CASSIDSGNQPQHF
-,-,TRBV13,TRBJ2-7,TGTGCCAGCAGTTCCCGACAGCGCTCCTACGAGCAGTACTTC,CASSSRQRSYEQYF
-,-,TRBV5-3,TRBJ1-2,TGTGCCAGAACCCCTCGGGGGGTGACCTGGTATGGCTACACCTTC,CARTPRGVTWYGYTF
TRBD1,-,TRBV11-2,TRBJ1-1,TGTGCCAGCAGCTTACGCCCAGGGACAGGTAGCACTGAAGCTTTCTTT,CASSLRPGTGSTEAFF
TRBD1,-,TRBV18,TRBJ1-1,TGTGCCAGCTCACCACTGCCTATCGGACAGGTCCCCACTGAAGCTTTCTTT,CASSPLPIGQVPTEAFF
TRBD2,-,TRBV6-6,TRBJ2-7,TGTGCCAGCAGTTATTCCACTAGCGGGGGGCTCGACGAGCAGTACTTC,CASSYSTSGGLDEQYF
-,-,TRBV11-2,TRBJ2-3,TGTGCCAGCAGCCCTAGGACAGCCAGAATCGCTAGCACAGATACGCAGTATTTT,CASSPRTARIASTDTQYF
-,once,TRBV3-1/TRBV3-2,TRBJ2-4,TGTGCCAGCAGCCGTTCTCCGGGGGACGGGGTTGGAAACATTCAGTACTTC,CASSRSPGDGVGNIQYF
-,-,TRBV24-1,TRBJ1-1,TGTGCCACCAGTGATGCCCCGACAGGTGAGACTTTCTTT,CATSDAPTGETFF